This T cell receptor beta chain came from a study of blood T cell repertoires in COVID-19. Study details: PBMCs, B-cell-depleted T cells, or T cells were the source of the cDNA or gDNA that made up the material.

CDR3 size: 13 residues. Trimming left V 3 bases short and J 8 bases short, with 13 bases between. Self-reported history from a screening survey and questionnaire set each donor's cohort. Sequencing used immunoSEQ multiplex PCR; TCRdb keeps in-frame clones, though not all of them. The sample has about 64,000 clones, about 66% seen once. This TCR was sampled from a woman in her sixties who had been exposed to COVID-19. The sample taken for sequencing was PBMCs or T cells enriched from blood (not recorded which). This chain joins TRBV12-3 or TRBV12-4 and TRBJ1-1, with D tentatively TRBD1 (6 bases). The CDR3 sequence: CASSFPPDREAFF. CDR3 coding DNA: TGTGCCAGCAGTTTCCCGCCTGACAGGGAAGCTTTCTTT.